This entry is about one TCR beta chain. This CDR3 has 12 residues. Trimming left V 4 bases short and J 3 bases short, with 6 bases between. The data were taken from a study of blood T cell repertoires in COVID-19. The overall study: Acute-phase and convalescent COVID-19 samples originated in the United States, Italy and Spain. From T cells, B-cell-depleted T cells, or PBMCs came the material, which was cDNA or gDNA.

Original processing methods: Reference gene primer amplification gave estimated nucleated cell counts. Only in-frame clones appear in the TCRdb table, and some are missing; sequencing was by immunoSEQ multiplex PCR. The V and J calls and clone size were taken over from that table, and D and trimming were inferred from the DNA. Among roughly 86,000 clones listed, about nine tenths were seen once. The chain carries TRBV12-3 or TRBV12-4 and TRBJ1-2; D remains unclear. The sample consisted of peripheral blood. This sequence was found in a woman between 45 and 65 years old in a cohort sampled during active COVID-19. The CDR3 sequence: CASSSMDYGYTF. CDR3 nucleotides: TGTGCCAGCAGTTCTATGGACTATGGCTACACCTTC.